The 20 T cell receptor beta chains presented below share a single source sample, sequenced in a study of T cells in Graves' hyperthyroidism and ophthalmopathy. Authors of the study amplified TCR beta CDR3 regions from RNA transcripts. Primed by the HTBI set, a first-round RT-PCR was run on the TCR CDR3. TCRdb re-called the multiplex PCR reads with MiXCR, one entry per CDR3 protein. Among 530,000 or so distinct CDR3 sequences listed, 17% were seen once. Input material: blood. The receptors derive from a woman aged 18 to 35 with Graves' ophthalmopathy.

The rearrangement links TRBV20-1 to TRBJ2-5; D is uncertain. The length of the CDR3 is 14 residues. The V gene lost 6 bases and the J gene lost 3 bases, with 17 bases spanning the gap. CDR1 is DFQATT, CDR2 SNEGSKA, per germline (reference sequence). The CDR3 nucleotides read TGCAGTGCCGCTAGTCCGGACCTCAAAGAGACCCAGTACTTC. Translation gives CSAASPDLKETQYF.

V usage is TRBV28 and J usage is TRBJ2-7; 8 nucleotides align to TRBD1. With V trimmed by 3 bases and J by 0 bases, 7 bases remained unmatched. The germline gives CDR1 MDHEN, CDR2 SYDVKM. The CDR3 is made up of 16 amino acids. CDR3 bases: TGTGCCAGCAGTTTTAACGCAGGGGGCAACTCCTACGAGCAGTACTTC. Translating gives CASSFNAGGNSYEQYF. The full variable domain, rest sourced from reference TRBV28 and TRBJ2-7, is DVKVTQSSRYLVKRTGEKVFLECVQDMDHENMFWYRQDPGLGLRLIYFSYDVKMKEKGDIPEGYSVSREKKERFSLILESASTNQTSMYLCASSFNAGGNSYEQYFGPGTRLTVT.

This clonotype was detected ten times or more. The V call is TRBV12-3 or TRBV12-4, the J call TRBJ1-1; D remains unclear. Between the trimmed V and J ends, which lost 2 bases and 5 bases, there was a span of 6 bases. The CDR3 totals 12 residues. The CDR3 region is CASSLHGTEAFF. Here the CDR3 DNA reads TGTGCCAGCAGTTTACACGGGACTGAAGCTTTCTTT.

Comments on this clonotype: A read error may account for a junction end that differs from germline. V usage is TRBV2 and J usage is TRBJ1-1; D is undetermined. The CDR3 has 15 residues. Germline V gene lookup returns CDR1 SNHLY and CDR2 FYNNEI. In DNA form, the CDR3 reads TGTGCCAGCAGCGAAGGGCGCGGCGTCGGCACTGAAGCTTTCTTT. This gives the protein CASSEGRGVGTEAFF.

This clonotype was observed a handful of times. This chain connects TRBV2 to TRBJ1-2; D gene unclear. Germline V lookup: CDR1 SNHLY, CDR2 FYNNEI. Trimming stripped 10 bases from V and 3 bases from J, with 12 bases between. This CDR3 contains 12 residues. The CDR3 DNA sequence: TGTGCCATGGTGGGCGGAGACTATGGCTACACCTTC. Protein: CAMVGGDYGYTF.

The chain is built from TRBV29-1 and TRBJ2-1; TRBD2 aligns across 13 bases. V trimming: 8 bases; J trimming: 5 bases; junction bases outside the gene matches: 9. CDR1 and CDR2 (germline): SQVTM, ANQGSEA. CDR3 size: 15 residues. The CDR3 here is CSCFGTSGVDNEQFF. For the CDR3, the DNA is TGCAGCTGTTTTGGGACTAGCGGGGTCGACAATGAGCAGTTCTTC.

The rearrangement uses TRBV11-2 and TRBJ2-7; 9 bases agree with TRBD1. J gave up 1 base and V 5 bases, and 12 bases lay outside the gene matches. The V gene's germline CDR1 is SGHAT and CDR2 FQNNGV. The length of the CDR3 is 17 residues. CDR3 DNA: TGTGCCAGCAGCCCTGGGACTGGGACAGGGAATTCCTACGAGCAGTACTTC. This codes for CASSPGTGTGNSYEQYF.

The CDR3 reads CASSQDLWGGPKNEQFF. The DNA for the CDR3 is TGTGCCAGCAGCCAAGATCTATGGGGGGGGCCTAAGAATGAGCAGTTCTTC. The V call is TRBV3-1, the J call TRBJ2-1, with D possibly being TRBD2 (7 bases). Germline-derived CDR1 and CDR2 are LGHDT and YNNKEL (reference sequence). The CDR3 length is 17 residues. V lost 0 bases to trimming and J lost 7 bases, with 19 bases between them.

This clonotype was found many times. The chain has TRBV27 and TRBJ1-2, with a weak D call TRBD1 (6 bases). V lost 3 bases and J 7 bases, leaving 12 bases between the germline ends. The germline V gene encodes CDR1 MNHEY and CDR2 SMNVEV (reference sequence). The CDR3 runs to 13 residues. The CDR3 protein is CASSFSGQSGYTF. The CDR3 bases are TGTGCCAGCAGTTTTTCCGGACAGTCTGGCTACACCTTC.

The table lists this clonotype with a few counts. V gene TRBV28 combines with J gene TRBJ1-6; D is ambiguous. Per the germline V gene, CDR1 is MDHEN and CDR2 is SYDVKM. V gave up 5 bases and J gave up 10 bases, with 12 bases separating them. The CDR3 has 13 amino acids. The CDR3 is CASSPGPPSPLHF. In DNA, the CDR3 is TGTGCCAGCAGTCCTGGTCCGCCCTCACCCCTCCACTTT.

Only a few counts were recorded for this clonotype. V gene TRBV6-1 combines with J gene TRBJ2-2, with 11 nucleotides matching TRBD1. Germline-derived CDR1 and CDR2 are MNHNS and SASEGT. The CDR3 runs 14 residues. Trimming cost V 11 bases and J 7 bases; bases outside gene matches: 9. CDR3 loop: CAGYGQGAHGELFF. The CDR3 coding sequence is TGTGCCGGATATGGACAGGGGGCTCACGGGGAGCTGTTTTTT.

In DNA, the CDR3 is TGTGCCAGCAGCTATAGGGAGATCAATGAGCAGTTCTTC. This codes for CASSYREINEQFF. The genes are TRBV7-2 and TRBJ2-1, with D possibly being TRBD2 (5 bases). The V end lost 4 bases, the J end lost 6 bases, and 10 bases lay between the germline ends. The CDR3 is 13 residues long. The germline V gene encodes CDR1 SGHTA and CDR2 FQGNSA.

The rearrangement links TRBV12-3 or TRBV12-4 to TRBJ2-7, with TRBD2 matching 7 bases. The V and J ends lost 6 bases and 3 bases, in that order; junction bases with no gene match: 8. This CDR3 is built from 14 residues. DNA for the CDR3: TGTGCCAGCAGGCAAAGCGGGATGGGCTACGAGCAGTACTTC. Protein sequence: CASRQSGMGYEQYF.

The V call is TRBV12-3 or TRBV12-4, the J call TRBJ2-7, with D hard to call. There are 13 residues in the CDR3. The ends were cut back, 5 bases at V and 0 bases at J, with 8 bases in the middle. In DNA form, the CDR3 reads TGTGCCAGCAGTCACGACACCTCCTACGAGCAGTACTTC. It codes for CASSHDTSYEQYF.

This clonotype was observed a handful of times. V is TRBV6-1 and J is TRBJ1-1; no clear D. V was shortened by 8 bases and J by 1 base, with 8 bases between the two germline ends. Germline-derived CDR1 and CDR2 are MNHNS and SASEGT. The CDR3 runs to 12 residues. The CDR3 is CASESQNTEAFF. The DNA of the CDR3 is TGTGCCAGCGAAAGCCAGAACACTGAAGCTTTCTTT.

In this sample, this clonotype turned up many times. The rearrangement joins TRBV7-3 to TRBJ2-7; maybe TRBD2 (7 bases). CDR1 and CDR2 from the germline V gene are SGHTA and FQGTGA. V was pared by 1 base and J by 0 bases, with 13 bases between. This CDR3 region has 16 residues. CDR3 sequence (DNA): TGTGCCAGCAGCTTAAGGGGCGGGGGCCACTCCTACGAGCAGTACTTC. It encodes CASSLRGGGHSYEQYF.

This clonotype was observed at least ten times. V and J are TRBV28 and TRBJ2-1, with 8 bases lining up with TRBD2. The germline V gene encodes CDR1 MDHEN and CDR2 SYDVKM. The CDR3 covers 16 residues. Germline trimming cut 1 base from V and 7 bases from J; bases unmatched to any gene: 9. CDR3 nucleotides: TGTGCCAGCAGTTTATTGGTCGGGAGGGCCATAAATGAGCAGTTCTTC. Amino acids: CASSLLVGRAINEQFF.

The rearrangement uses TRBV20-1 and TRBJ2-5; D is perhaps TRBD2 (5 bases). Trimming left V 2 bases short and J 7 bases short, with 11 bases between. The CDR3 is 12 amino acids. The germline V gene encodes CDR1 DFQATT and CDR2 SNEGSKA (reference sequence). The CDR3 bases are TGCAGTGCTAGATCCGGGAAGGGGACCCAGTACTTC. Translation gives CSARSGKGTQYF.

This clonotype came up many times. This chain connects TRBV2 to TRBJ1-2, with 7 nucleotides matching TRBD1. V dropped 8 bases and J dropped 5; count of bases not matched to a gene: 5. The CDR3 spans 12 residues. Germline CDR1 is SNHLY and CDR2 is FYNNEI. The CDR3 DNA reads TGTGCCAGCGGATCACAGGGGTATGGCTACACCTTC. Encoded protein: CASGSQGYGYTF.

In this sample, this clonotype turned up many times. CDR3 protein: CASSLNRGTEAFF. CDR3 nucleotides: TGTGCCAGCAGCCTCAACAGGGGCACTGAAGCTTTCTTT. The chain employs TRBV11-2 and TRBJ1-1; 7 positions match TRBD1. Germline CDR1 is SGHAT and CDR2 is FQNNGV. This CDR3 contains 13 residues. J gave up 4 bases and V 5 bases, and 4 bases lay outside the gene matches.